This is a list of T cell receptor beta chains from one sample in a study of blood T cell repertoires in COVID-19. Produced via immunoSEQ multiplex PCR; TCRdb's table is partial and in-frame only. The data contain 40,000 to 50,000 clones, 86% of them singletons. The sequencing sample was made of peripheral blood. These receptors were taken from a man aged 35 to 55 with active COVID-19. Each CDR3 is given without its conserved first and last residue. The D gene is left open where the match is weak.

TRBV15	TRBD1	TRBJ1-2	ATSRGDRVYGYT
TRBV4-1	TRBD1	TRBJ2-7	ASSPGQGAYLVPYEQY
TRBV19	-	TRBJ1-4	ASIYAKKLF
TRBV27	-	TRBJ2-3	ASSFIWSLSTDTQY
TRBV5-1	TRBD2	TRBJ2-7	ASRPRLNSGRYEQY
TRBV7-3	TRBD2	TRBJ2-1	ASSPLAGGWNEQF
TRBV7-6	TRBD2	TRBJ2-7	ASSPVASGSFGEQY
TRBV19	TRBD1	TRBJ2-7	ASTSGQAADYEQY
TRBV27	TRBD2	TRBJ2-3	ASIALAGDTQY
TRBV5-4	TRBD2	TRBJ2-2	ASSLGGTSGNTGELF
TRBV28	TRBD2	TRBJ2-3	ASSSLTPQLAGPFTDTQY
TRBV5-1	TRBD2	TRBJ2-1	ASSPRWAGASYNEQF
TRBV27	-	TRBJ1-2	ASSLSYTGGNYGYT
TRBV7-2	TRBD1	TRBJ1-5	ASSLLRQGAPVQPQH
TRBV28	-	TRBJ2-4	ASRSTQGMWNIQY
TRBV27	-	TRBJ2-7	ASSAPSASYEQY
TRBV11-2	-	TRBJ2-3	ASSLEGLTDTQY
TRBV28	-	TRBJ2-3	ATRRDPYTDTQY
TRBV27	-	TRBJ1-5	ASSFGENQPQH
TRBV2	-	TRBJ2-1	ASRGATAYNEQF
TRBV5-1	-	TRBJ1-1	ASSSYRLSTEAF
TRBV27	-	TRBJ1-6	ASSLGRDSPLH
TRBV10-2	-	TRBJ1-2	ASSESQGINYGYT
TRBV19	-	TRBJ2-7	ASSIAVLGAYEQY
TRBV19	-	TRBJ2-5	ASSIRLLEGETQY
TRBV30	-	TRBJ2-7	AWSPGQSYEQY
TRBV18	-	TRBJ2-5	ASSPMIGGQETQY
TRBV6-1	-	TRBJ1-1	ASSGAQGGQGNTEAF
TRBV11-3	-	TRBJ1-2	ASSTPDGLKSYT
TRBV5-1	-	TRBJ2-3	ASSLEAGATDTQY
TRBV18	TRBD1	TRBJ2-7	ASSPGQGAREQY